This T cell receptor (beta chain) came from a study of cytomegalovirus exposure and HLA in healthy donors. Findings and limits, study-wide: Within a later analysis, the majority of CMV-associated TCR beta chains appeared HLA-restricted.

PCR amplification relied on 60 Vbeta primers (plus 13 Jbeta primers). Here immunoSEQ multiplex PCR was the method, and the copy in TCRdb shows in-frame clones only, minus some. Of about 200,000 clones listed, 70% to 85% are singletons. Remarks on this clone: The antigen is unknown.

The CDR3 contains 15 residues. With 6 bases removed from V and 0 bases from J, the gap between germline ends came to 12 bases. Germline values: CDR1 ENHRY, CDR2 SYGVKD. This clonotype was obtained from a male donor in good health and CMV-seronegative. This chain links TRBV10-3 with TRBJ2-1; TRBD2 might be the D (5 bases). The source material was PBMCs. The DNA for the CDR3 is TGTGCCATCAGGCTAGCTGATAGCTCCTACAATGAGCAGTTCTTC. It codes for CAIRLADSSYNEQFF.